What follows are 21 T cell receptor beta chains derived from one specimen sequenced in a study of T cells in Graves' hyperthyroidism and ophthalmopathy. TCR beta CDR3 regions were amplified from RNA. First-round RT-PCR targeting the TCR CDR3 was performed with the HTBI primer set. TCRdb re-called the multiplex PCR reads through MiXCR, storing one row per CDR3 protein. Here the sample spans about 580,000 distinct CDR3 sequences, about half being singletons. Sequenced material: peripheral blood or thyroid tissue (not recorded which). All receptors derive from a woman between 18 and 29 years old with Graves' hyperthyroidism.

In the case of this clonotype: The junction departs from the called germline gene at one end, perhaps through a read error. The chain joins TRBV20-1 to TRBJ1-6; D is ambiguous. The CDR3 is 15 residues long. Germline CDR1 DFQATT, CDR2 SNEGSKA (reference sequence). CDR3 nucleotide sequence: TGCAGTGTACGACTAATAGCGGCCTACAATTCACCCCTCCACTTT. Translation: CSVRLIAAYNSPLHF.

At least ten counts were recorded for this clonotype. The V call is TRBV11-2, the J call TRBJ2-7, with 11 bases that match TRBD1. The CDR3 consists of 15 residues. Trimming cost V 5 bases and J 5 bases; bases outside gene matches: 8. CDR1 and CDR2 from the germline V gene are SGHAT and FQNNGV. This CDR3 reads CASSATRDRGNEQYF. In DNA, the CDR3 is TGTGCCAGCAGCGCAACGCGGGACAGGGGGAACGAGCAGTACTTC.

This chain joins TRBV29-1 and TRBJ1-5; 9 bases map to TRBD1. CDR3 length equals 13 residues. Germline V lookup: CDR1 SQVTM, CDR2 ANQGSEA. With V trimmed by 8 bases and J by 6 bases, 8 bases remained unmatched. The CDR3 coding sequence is TGCAGCTCATCTGGACAGGGGCTTCAGCCCCAGCATTTT. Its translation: CSSSGQGLQPQHF.

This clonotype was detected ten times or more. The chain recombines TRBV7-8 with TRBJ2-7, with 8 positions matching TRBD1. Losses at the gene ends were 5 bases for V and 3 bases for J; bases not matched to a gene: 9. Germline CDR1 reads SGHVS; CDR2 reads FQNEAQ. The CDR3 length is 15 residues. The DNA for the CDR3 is TGTGCCAGCAGCCCGGGACAGGCCGCTTTCTACGAGCAGTACTTC. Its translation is CASSPGQAAFYEQYF. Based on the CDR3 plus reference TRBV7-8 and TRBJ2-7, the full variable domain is GAGVSQSPRYKVAKRGQDVALRCDPISGHVSLFWYQQALGQGPEFLTYFQNEAQLDKSGLPSDRFFAERPEGSVSTLKIQRTQQEDSAVYLCASSPGQAAFYEQYFGPGTRLTVT.

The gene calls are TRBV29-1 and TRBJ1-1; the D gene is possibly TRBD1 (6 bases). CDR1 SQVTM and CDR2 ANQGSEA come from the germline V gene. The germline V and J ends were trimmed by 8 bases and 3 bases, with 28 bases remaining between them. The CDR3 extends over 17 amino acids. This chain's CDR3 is CSLSRGARSLGDTEAFF. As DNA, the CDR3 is TGCAGCTTGTCTCGGGGGGCTAGGTCACTTGGGGACACTGAAGCTTTCTTT.

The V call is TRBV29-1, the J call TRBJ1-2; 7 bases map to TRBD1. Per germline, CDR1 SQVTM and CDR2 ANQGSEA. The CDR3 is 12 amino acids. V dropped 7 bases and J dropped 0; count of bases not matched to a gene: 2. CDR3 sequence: CSAGTANYGYTF. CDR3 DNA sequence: TGCAGCGCCGGGACAGCTAACTATGGCTACACCTTC.

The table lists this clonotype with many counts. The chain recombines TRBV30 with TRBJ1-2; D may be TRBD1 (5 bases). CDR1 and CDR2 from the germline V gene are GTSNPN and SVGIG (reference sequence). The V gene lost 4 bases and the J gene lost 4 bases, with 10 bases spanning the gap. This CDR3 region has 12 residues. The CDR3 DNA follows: TGTGCCTGGAATCGGGACCTCTATGGCTACACCTTC. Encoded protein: CAWNRDLYGYTF. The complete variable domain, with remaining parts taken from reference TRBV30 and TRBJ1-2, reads SQTIHQWPATLVQPVGSPLSLECTVEGTSNPNLYWYRQAAGRGLQLLFYSVGIGQISSEVPQNLSASRPQDRQFILSSKKLLLSDSGFYLCAWNRDLYGYTFGSGTRLTVV.

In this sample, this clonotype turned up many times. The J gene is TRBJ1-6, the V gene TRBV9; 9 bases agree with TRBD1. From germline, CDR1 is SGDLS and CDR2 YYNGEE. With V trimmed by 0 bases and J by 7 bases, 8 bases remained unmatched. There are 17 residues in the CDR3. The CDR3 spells CASSVGRDRVSNSPLHF. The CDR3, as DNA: TGTGCCAGCAGCGTAGGACGGGACAGGGTGAGCAATTCACCCCTCCACTTT.

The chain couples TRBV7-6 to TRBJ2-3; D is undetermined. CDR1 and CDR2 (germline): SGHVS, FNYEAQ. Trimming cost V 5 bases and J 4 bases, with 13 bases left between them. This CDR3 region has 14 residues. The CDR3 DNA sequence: TGTGCCAGCAGCCCGGAAAACCAGGCAGATACGCAGTATTTT. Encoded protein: CASSPENQADTQYF.

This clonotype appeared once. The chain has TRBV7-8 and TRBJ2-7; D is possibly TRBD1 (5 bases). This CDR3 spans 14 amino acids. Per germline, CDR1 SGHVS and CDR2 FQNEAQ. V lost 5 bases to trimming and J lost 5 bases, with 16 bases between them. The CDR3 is CASSPTARGHEQYF. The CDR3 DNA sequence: TGTGCCAGCAGCCCTACCGCTAGGGGCCACGAGCAGTACTTC. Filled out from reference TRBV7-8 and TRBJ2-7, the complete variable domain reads GAGVSQSPRYKVAKRGQDVALRCDPISGHVSLFWYQQALGQGPEFLTYFQNEAQLDKSGLPSDRFFAERPEGSVSTLKIQRTQQEDSAVYLCASSPTARGHEQYFGPGTRLTVT.

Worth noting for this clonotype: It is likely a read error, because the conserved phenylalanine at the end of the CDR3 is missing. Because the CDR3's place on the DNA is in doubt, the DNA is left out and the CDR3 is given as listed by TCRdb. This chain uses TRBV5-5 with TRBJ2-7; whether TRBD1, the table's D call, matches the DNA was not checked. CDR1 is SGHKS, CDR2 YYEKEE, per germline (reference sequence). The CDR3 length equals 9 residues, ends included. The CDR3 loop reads CASGSGLTQ.

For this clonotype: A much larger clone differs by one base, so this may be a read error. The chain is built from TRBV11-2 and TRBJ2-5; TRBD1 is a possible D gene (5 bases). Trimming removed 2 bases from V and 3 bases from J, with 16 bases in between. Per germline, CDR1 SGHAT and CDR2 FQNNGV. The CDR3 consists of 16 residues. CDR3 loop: CASSLNYGGAEETQYF. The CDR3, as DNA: TGTGCCAGCAGCTTAAATTATGGTGGGGCAGAAGAGACCCAGTACTTC.

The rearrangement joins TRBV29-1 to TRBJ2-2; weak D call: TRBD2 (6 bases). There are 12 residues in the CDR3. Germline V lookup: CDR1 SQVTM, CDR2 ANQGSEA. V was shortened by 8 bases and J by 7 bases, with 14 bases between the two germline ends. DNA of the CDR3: TGCAGCACTCGGGAGTCAGGCGGGGAGCTGTTTTTT. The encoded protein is CSTRESGGELFF.

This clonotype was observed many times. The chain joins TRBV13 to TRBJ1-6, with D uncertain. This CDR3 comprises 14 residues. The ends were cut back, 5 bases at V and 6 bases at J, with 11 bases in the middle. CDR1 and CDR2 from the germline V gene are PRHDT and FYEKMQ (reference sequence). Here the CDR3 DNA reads TGTGCCAGCAGCCTCCGGGCTCGTAATTCACCCCTCCACTTT. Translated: CASSLRARNSPLHF.

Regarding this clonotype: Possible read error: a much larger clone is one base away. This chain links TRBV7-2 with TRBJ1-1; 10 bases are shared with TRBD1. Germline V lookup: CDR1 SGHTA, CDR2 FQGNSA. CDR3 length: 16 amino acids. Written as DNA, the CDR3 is TGTGCCAGCAGGAATGACAGGGGGCGGGTCGACACTGGAGCTTTCTTT. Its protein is CASRNDRGRVDTGAFF.

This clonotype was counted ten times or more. CDR3 coding DNA: TGTGCCAGCAGCCAAGATTGGACGGACAATGAAAAACTGTTTTTT. This sequence encodes CASSQDWTDNEKLFF. This rearrangement joins TRBV4-2 to TRBJ1-4; D not resolved. This CDR3 has 15 amino acids. Trimming shortened V by 0 bases and J by 5 bases, and 10 bases separated the two germline ends. Germline V gene data show CDR1 as LGHNA and CDR2 as YNFKEQ.

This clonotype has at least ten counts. The CDR3 coding sequence is TGTGCCACCAGCACGACCCGGACTGCAAGGGGGCAGTATTTT. Its translation is CATSTTRTARGQYF. V and J are TRBV15 and TRBJ2-3; perhaps D is TRBD1 or TRBD2 (5 bases each). The CDR3 covers 14 residues. Germline CDR1 reads LNHNV; CDR2 reads YYDKDF (reference sequence). Trimming left V 4 bases short and J 11 bases short, with 19 bases between.

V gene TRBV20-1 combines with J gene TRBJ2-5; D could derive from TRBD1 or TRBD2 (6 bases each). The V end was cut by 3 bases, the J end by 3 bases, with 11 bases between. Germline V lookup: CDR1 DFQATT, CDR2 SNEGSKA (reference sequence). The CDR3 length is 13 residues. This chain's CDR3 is CSARGGQKETQYF. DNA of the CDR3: TGCAGTGCTAGGGGAGGACAGAAAGAGACCCAGTACTTC.

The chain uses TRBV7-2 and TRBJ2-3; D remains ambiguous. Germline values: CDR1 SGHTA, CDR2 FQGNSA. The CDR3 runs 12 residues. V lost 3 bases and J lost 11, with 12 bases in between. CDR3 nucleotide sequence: TGTGCCAGCAGCTTCCCCCAAGGCGGGCAGTATTTT. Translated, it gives CASSFPQGGQYF.

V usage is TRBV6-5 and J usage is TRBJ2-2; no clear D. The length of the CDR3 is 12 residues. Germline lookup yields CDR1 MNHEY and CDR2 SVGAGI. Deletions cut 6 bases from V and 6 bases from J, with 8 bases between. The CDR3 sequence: CASREAPGELFF. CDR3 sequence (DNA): TGTGCCAGCAGGGAAGCCCCCGGGGAGCTGTTTTTT.

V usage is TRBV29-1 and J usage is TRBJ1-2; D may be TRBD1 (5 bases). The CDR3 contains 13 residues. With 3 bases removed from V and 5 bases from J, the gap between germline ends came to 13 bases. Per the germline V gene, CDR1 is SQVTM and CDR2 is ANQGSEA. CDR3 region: CSVDGGISYGYTF. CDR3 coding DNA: TGCAGCGTTGATGGGGGGATTAGTTATGGCTACACCTTC.